One and the same sample provided the 10 T cell receptor beta chains below, sequenced in a study of identical twins. TCRdb analysed the 5' RACE reads with MiXCR anew, one entry per CDR3 protein. Among 700,000 or so distinct CDR3 sequences listed, 8.6% were seen once. The data also belong to a second study, concerning yellow fever vaccine responses in identical twins.

The sample consisted of PBMCs. Receptors originate from a woman aged 18-29 years in good health.

The chain has TRBV7-9 and TRBJ1-1, with 8 bases that match TRBD1. Germline lookup yields CDR1 SEHNR and CDR2 FQNEAQ (reference sequence). The V gene end was trimmed by 6 bases and the J gene end by 11 bases; junction bases not matched to a gene: 20. There are 16 residues in the CDR3. The CDR3 DNA sequence: TGTGCCAGCAGTCAAGCCGGACAGGGCGGTTTTCTTAGCGCTTTCTTT. This encodes CASSQAGQGGFLSAFF.

This clonotype has only a few counts. The V call is TRBV7-2, the J call TRBJ2-7; D is ambiguous. The CDR3 is made up of 15 amino acids. The germline gives CDR1 SGHTA, CDR2 FQGNSA. The V end was cut by 1 base, the J end by 0 bases, with 10 bases between. The CDR3 DNA sequence: TGTGCCAGCAGCTTAGACATAGGGCTCTCCTACGAGCAGTACTTC. Its translation is CASSLDIGLSYEQYF.

This clonotype appeared many times. The chain carries TRBV7-8 and TRBJ2-3; 11 bases line up with TRBD2. Germline values: CDR1 SGHVS, CDR2 FQNEAQ. CDR3 length equals 16 residues. The V gene end was trimmed by 5 bases and the J gene end by 6 bases; junction bases not matched to a gene: 10. CDR3 in DNA: TGTGCCAGCAGCCCCCTAGCGGGGGGTCCCCGGGATACGCAGTATTTT. Its protein product is CASSPLAGGPRDTQYF. Supplemented by reference TRBV7-8 and TRBJ2-3, the full variable domain reads GAGVSQSPRYKVAKRGQDVALRCDPISGHVSLFWYQQALGQGPEFLTYFQNEAQLDKSGLPSDRFFAERPEGSVSTLKIQRTQQEDSAVYLCASSPLAGGPRDTQYFGPGTRLTVL.

The chain combines TRBV5-8 with TRBJ2-4; D unclear. The CDR3 consists of 16 residues. Germline CDR1 reads SGHTS; CDR2 reads YDEGEE. The ends were cut back, 0 bases at V and 2 bases at J, with 12 bases in the middle. CDR3 sequence: CASSLAGSRSKNIQYF. In nucleotides, the CDR3 is TGTGCCAGCAGCTTGGCCGGGTCCAGATCCAAAAACATTCAGTACTTC.

This clonotype was seen repeatedly, ten times or more. The V call is TRBV29-1, the J call TRBJ2-3; D is ambiguous. Germline V gene sequence: CDR1 SQVTM, CDR2 ANQGSEA. Trimming took 3 bases from V and 0 from J, leaving 7 bases between them. This CDR3 has 13 amino acids. CDR3 loop: CSVESASTDTQYF. The CDR3 DNA follows: TGCAGCGTTGAGTCAGCTAGCACAGATACGCAGTATTTT.

CDR3 protein: CASSLLNSPLHF. The CDR3 DNA is TGTGCCAGCAGCCTCTTAAATTCACCCCTCCACTTT. The chain links TRBV3-1 to TRBJ1-6, with D unclear. V was clipped by 4 bases and J by 7 bases, with 5 bases between them. The CDR3 consists of 12 residues. The germline CDR1 and CDR2 sequences are LGHDT and YNNKEL (reference sequence).

J is TRBJ2-3 and V is TRBV28; 13 bases align to TRBD2. The ends lost 6 bases at V and 3 bases at J; junction bases unmatched: 6. This CDR3 has 16 residues. Germline CDR1 reads MDHEN; CDR2 reads SYDVKM. The CDR3 is CASSTGLAGTTDTQYF. CDR3 bases: TGTGCCAGCAGCACGGGACTAGCGGGAACAACAGATACGCAGTATTTT.

This clonotype was recorded many times. This chain joins TRBV3-1 and TRBJ2-3; 9 positions match TRBD2. The CDR3 covers 16 residues. The J segment lost 7 bases and the V segment lost 1 base, leaving 9 bases of the junction unmatched. Looked up from germline, CDR1 is LGHDT and CDR2 is YNNKEL (reference sequence). The CDR3: CASSQAAIAGVNTQYF. The CDR3 nucleotides read TGTGCCAGCAGCCAAGCGGCAATAGCGGGGGTGAATACGCAGTATTTT.

This clonotype was detected only a few times. This chain uses TRBV5-8 with TRBJ2-7; the D gene is possibly TRBD2 (5 bases). Germline V CDR1 and CDR2: SGHTS, YDEGEE. Trimming left V 0 bases short and J 5 bases short, with 15 bases between. The CDR3 runs to 15 residues. Written as DNA, the CDR3 is TGTGCCAGCAGCTTGGAGACAAGGGAGTTCGACGAGCAGTACTTC. This encodes CASSLETREFDEQYF.

This clonotype was detected ten times or more. The rearrangement links TRBV27 to TRBJ2-5; no clear D. The CDR3 loop spans 14 amino acids. Germline loops: CDR1 MNHEY, CDR2 SMNVEV (reference sequence). V gave up 4 bases and J gave up 2 bases, with 11 bases separating them. CDR3 nucleotides: TGTGCCAGCAGTTCCCATTCGCGGCAAGAGACCCAGTACTTC. Translating it yields CASSSHSRQETQYF.